The rows below give T cell receptor beta chains drawn from one sample of a study of OX40 agonist ivuxolimab in advanced cancers. Profiling relied on immunoSEQ multiplex PCR, and the TCRdb table lists in-frame clones only, not all of them. In the table there are 55,000 to 75,000 clones, approximately 80% of which are singletons. This sample comprised CD4+ or CD8+ T cells sorted from blood, obtained in a trial of the OX40 agonist ivuxolimab. The origin of the receptors is an adult with an advanced solid tumor such as melanoma, head and neck, liver or kidney cancer. Both conserved end residues are trimmed from each CDR3. Fields, in order: D gene, V gene, CDR3 protein. A D gene is named only where the DNA matches it firmly.

. TRBV18 ASSPNNQPQH
TRBD1 TRBV11-2 ASSLAFGTGTPDTQY
TRBD1 TRBV7-9 ASSLLGQGGLQEAF
. TRBV7-2 ASSLVGSDNQPQH
. TRBV5-4 ASSFLDTQY
. TRBV7-2 ASSLAIAHHNSPLH
. TRBV7-2 ASSLDRAQGEQY
. TRBV5-1 ASSPIPGDNQPQH
. TRBV6-1 ASSLDYLGENEQF
TRBD2 TRBV5-1 ASSLWTSGALTYEQY
. TRBV12-1 ASSLILGYGYT
. TRBV5-5 ASSAAQGESNQPQH
. TRBV9 ASSVDSTYGYT
TRBD1 TRBV2 ASRTGESSPLH
TRBD2 TRBV5-1 ASSRGLAGGEQF
. TRBV4-3 ASSQELRDTSSSYNSPLH
. TRBV27 ASSRRDLRGNEQF
TRBD1 TRBV25-1 ASSSRQGHQETQY
TRBD1 TRBV7-2 ASSTRQGTDEQF
. TRBV11-2 ASSLMMPPPRYEQF
TRBD1 TRBV7-2 ASSKRTGGPSGANVLT
TRBD1 TRBV10-3 AISRDRDYEQY
. TRBV11-2 ASSFFGGYEQY
. TRBV11-1 ASSSGPITDTQY
TRBD1 TRBV7-6 ASSLRGGLDEQY
. TRBV19 ASSQQVWYGYT
. TRBV10-3 ATSWRVMNTEAF
. TRBV6-1 ASSDSGEQF
. TRBV7-9 ASSLESNTEAF
. TRBV6-5 ASRTTPTDTQY